Shown below are 25 T cell receptor beta chains from a single sample sequenced in a study of T cell responses to AZD1222 COVID-19 vaccine. The assay was immunoSEQ multiplex PCR, and TCRdb's table has in-frame clones only and misses some. The sample consists of roughly 120,000 clones, roughly 85% of them appearing once. The input for sequencing was peripheral blood, taken on day 0 of MenACWY control vaccination. The receptors originated from an adult in good health.

This chain joins TRBV7-6 and TRBJ1-1, with D unresolved. The V gene lost 1 base and the J gene lost 5 bases, with 14 bases spanning the gap. The CDR3 length is 15 residues. Germline V CDR1 and CDR2: SGHVS, FNYEAQ. Written as DNA, the CDR3 is TGTGCCAGCAGCTTAGACGGGCACGTAGAGACTGAAGCTTTCTTT. This translates into CASSLDGHVETEAFF.

The chain combines TRBV28 with TRBJ2-7; the D call may be TRBD1 or TRBD2 (5 bases each). V was clipped by 6 bases and J by 7 bases, with 16 bases between them. The germline V gene has CDR1 MDHEN and CDR2 SYDVKM. The CDR3 is 13 amino acids. This CDR3 reads CASSPGTGGEQYF. The CDR3 DNA sequence: TGTGCCAGCAGCCCCGGGACGGGTGGGGAGCAGTACTTC.

On this clone itself: The junction and the germline gene differ at one end; a read error may be behind it. The rearrangement uses TRBV4-1 and TRBJ1-6; D is perhaps TRBD1 (5 bases). The germline gives CDR1 MGHRA, CDR2 YSYEKL. This CDR3 is 14 amino acids long. CDR3 nucleotides: TGCGCCAGCAGCCAAGGGCCATTTTGGGAGGGACGTGTTTTT. Residues: CASSQGPFWEGRVF.

This rearrangement joins TRBV6-1 to TRBJ1-2, with a tentative D call TRBD1 (5 bases). Trimming left V 1 base short and J 4 bases short, with 7 bases between. The V gene's germline CDR1 is MNHNS and CDR2 SASEGT. The CDR3 runs 13 residues. In DNA, the CDR3 is TGTGCCAGCAGTGAAGAGGGGACCTATGGCTACACCTTC. Protein: CASSEEGTYGYTF.

V and J are TRBV4-1 and TRBJ1-1, with D tentatively TRBD1 (5 bases). The CDR3 has 15 residues. V lost 4 bases to trimming and J lost 1 base, with 13 bases between them. Germline CDR1 reads MGHRA; CDR2 reads YSYEKL. The chain's CDR3 is CASSPDSLSNTEAFF. DNA of the CDR3: TGCGCCAGCAGCCCCGACAGCCTTTCGAACACTGAAGCTTTCTTT.

The chain employs TRBV19 and TRBJ1-4; 8 bases are shared with TRBD1. The junction had 18 bases not matched to a gene; V was cut back by 8 bases and J by 4 bases. The CDR3 has 18 amino acids. Germline V CDR1 and CDR2: LNHDA, SQIVND (reference sequence). Here the CDR3 reads CASAGGQEKLRVNEKLFF. The CDR3 DNA follows: TGTGCCAGTGCTGGGGGACAGGAAAAGCTACGGGTTAATGAAAAACTGTTTTTT.

The rearrangement joins TRBV9 to TRBJ1-1; 7 nucleotides agree with TRBD1. Germline V gives CDR1 SGDLS, CDR2 YYNGEE. The CDR3 is made up of 13 amino acids. V gave up 4 bases and J gave up 7 bases; unmatched junction bases: 7. The CDR3 nucleotides are TGTGCCAGCAGCCCATGGGACAGCTATGAAGCTTTCTTT. This encodes CASSPWDSYEAFF.

The chain recombines TRBV2 with TRBJ2-7, with 7 positions matching TRBD2. There are 14 residues in the CDR3. V was pared by 7 bases and J by 1 base, with 7 bases of the junction left unmatched. Germline V gives CDR1 SNHLY, CDR2 FYNNEI. CDR3 sequence: CASTGGSPSYEQYF. DNA of the CDR3: TGTGCCAGCACGGGCGGGAGCCCTTCCTACGAGCAGTACTTC.

J is TRBJ2-7 and V is TRBV14, with 12 bases aligning to TRBD2. CDR3 length: 16 residues. V shed 0 bases, J shed 3 bases, and the junction held 3 bases outside the gene matches. CDR1 is SGHDN and CDR2 is FVKESK in the germline V gene. In DNA, the CDR3 is TGTGCCAGCAGCCAAGAGACTAGCGGGAGTATCTACGAGCAGTACTTC. This codes for CASSQETSGSIYEQYF.

The chain recombines TRBV24-1 with TRBJ2-3; 12 bases fit TRBD2. The CDR3 has 17 amino acids. V dropped 3 bases and J dropped 4; count of bases not matched to a gene: 7. Germline lookup yields CDR1 KGHDR and CDR2 SFDVKD. CDR3 sequence (DNA): TGTGCCACCAGTGATACACTGCTAGCGGGAGGGGCAGATACGCAGTATTTT. As protein: CATSDTLLAGGADTQYF.

This clone was observed a single time. V is TRBV7-2 and J is TRBJ2-7; 8 bases map to TRBD2. The germline V gene has CDR1 SGHTA and CDR2 FQGNSA. The CDR3 length is 15 residues. The V gene end was trimmed by 4 bases and the J gene end by 5 bases; junction bases not matched to a gene: 10. CDR3 sequence: CASSSRLAPWDEQYF. The CDR3 bases are TGTGCCAGCAGCTCAAGACTAGCGCCCTGGGACGAGCAGTACTTC.

As for this clone: The sample carries other DNA sequences with the same CDR3. This chain uses TRBV6-1 with TRBJ2-7; no definite D call. CDR1 is MNHNS and CDR2 is SASEGT in the germline V gene. Deletions cut 3 bases from V and 3 bases from J, with 3 bases between. The CDR3 runs to 11 residues. The CDR3 reads CASSDLYEQYF. CDR3 bases: TGTGCCAGCAGTGATCTCTACGAGCAGTACTTC.

The rearrangement joins TRBV5-6 to TRBJ2-7, with D possibly TRBD2 on 6 matching bases. Germline CDR1 and CDR2: SGHDT and YYEEEE. This CDR3 spans 15 amino acids. The V end was cut by 5 bases, the J end by 2 bases, with 17 bases between. The CDR3 spells CASRGGTGNPYEQYF. As DNA, the CDR3 is TGTGCCAGCAGGGGAGGAACCGGGAACCCCTACGAGCAGTACTTC.

This chain connects TRBV13 to TRBJ1-3, with TRBD1 as a possible D gene (6 bases). The CDR3 covers 15 residues. CDR1 and CDR2 (germline): PRHDT, FYEKMQ (reference sequence). Trimming cost V 0 bases and J 4 bases, with 10 bases left between them. CDR3 sequence (DNA): TGTGCCAGCAGCTTAGGACAGGGAACAGGAAACACCATATATTTT. This encodes CASSLGQGTGNTIYF.

The chain uses TRBV25-1 and TRBJ2-7; TRBD2 is a possible D gene (5 bases). The V end was cut by 3 bases, the J end by 2 bases, with 17 bases between. Germline V CDR1 and CDR2: MGHDK, SYGVNS. This CDR3 region has 16 residues. CDR3 nucleotide sequence: TGTGCCAGCAGTGATCCGAGGGCCACGGGGACCTACGAGCAGTACTTC. Translating gives CASSDPRATGTYEQYF.

V usage is TRBV28 and J usage is TRBJ2-2; 16 bases are a match to TRBD2. CDR1 and CDR2 from the germline V gene are MDHEN and SYDVKM. The trim removed 0 bases at V and 2 bases at J, leaving 6 bases unmatched. There are 20 residues in the CDR3. The chain's CDR3 is CASSLWGTSGRALNTGELFF. The CDR3 region has the DNA TGTGCCAGCAGTTTATGGGGGACTAGCGGGAGGGCCCTAAACACCGGGGAGCTGTTTTTT.

This chain links TRBV29-1 with TRBJ2-1, with TRBD2 identical over 10 bases. CDR3 size: 14 residues. Trimming took 6 bases from V and 6 from J; bases not matched to a gene: 8. The germline gives CDR1 SQVTM, CDR2 ANQGSEA. As DNA, the CDR3 is TGCAGCGTGACCGGGACTAGCGAGCCCAATGAGCAGTTCTTC. Translation gives CSVTGTSEPNEQFF.

This rearrangement joins TRBV3-1 (or the pseudogene TRBV3-2) to TRBJ2-5, with TRBD1 as a possible D gene (6 bases). V gave up 4 bases and J gave up 5 bases, with 14 bases separating them. The CDR3 loop spans 14 amino acids. The germline CDR1 and CDR2 sequences are LGHDT and YNNKEL (reference sequence). The CDR3 bases are TGTGCCAGCAGCCCCCGGGACATAGGGGAGACCCAGTACTTC. Its translation: CASSPRDIGETQYF.

The gene calls are TRBV5-1 and TRBJ2-1; TRBD2 aligns across 11 bases. This CDR3 region has 18 residues. Germline V gene sequence: CDR1 SGHRS, CDR2 YFSETQ. The V segment lost 4 bases and the J segment 9 bases; nucleotides outside the gene matches: 18. This CDR3 is CASSTLSLAGGLVGEQFF. As DNA, the CDR3 is TGCGCCAGCAGCACCCTCTCGTTAGCGGGAGGGCTAGTCGGTGAGCAGTTCTTC. The entire variable domain, with the rest obtained from reference TRBV5-1 and TRBJ2-1, is as follows: KAGVTQTPRYLIKTRGQQVTLSCSPISGHRSVSWYQQTPGQGLQFLFEYFSETQRNKGNFPGRFSGRQFSNSRSEMNVSTLELGDSALYLCASSTLSLAGGLVGEQFFGPGTRLTVL.

The chain carries TRBV27 and TRBJ1-2; perhaps TRBD1 as D (5 bases). CDR1 and CDR2 (germline): MNHEY, SMNVEV (reference sequence). CDR3 length equals 14 residues. The V and J ends lost 0 bases and 4 bases respectively, with 9 bases between them. Here the CDR3 reads CASSLSSGLYGYTF. The CDR3 region has the DNA TGTGCCAGCAGTTTATCGTCGGGGCTCTATGGCTACACCTTC.

The V call is TRBV11-3, the J call TRBJ2-1; D call uncertain. The germline V gene has CDR1 SGHNT and CDR2 YENEEA. The CDR3 runs 11 residues. V was pared by 2 bases and J by 9 bases, with 5 bases between. The CDR3 here is CASSLWGEQFF. Written as DNA, the CDR3 is TGTGCCAGCAGCTTATGGGGTGAGCAGTTCTTC.

The chain couples TRBV9 to TRBJ2-2; 10 nucleotides align to TRBD2. The V gene's germline CDR1 is SGDLS and CDR2 YYNGEE. The length of the CDR3 is 15 residues. J lost 7 bases, V lost 4 bases, and 7 bases had no gene match. CDR3 amino acids: CASSTLAGVGGELFF. The CDR3 DNA reads as TGTGCCAGCAGCACCCTAGCGGGAGTGGGCGGGGAGCTGTTTTTT.

To note about this clone: One junction end does not reproduce the germline sequence, and a read error may be involved. This chain links TRBV20-1 with TRBJ2-7, with 7 bases that match TRBD2. CDR1 and CDR2 from the germline V gene are DFQATT and SNEGSKA (reference sequence). This CDR3 is built from 11 residues. Here the CDR3 reads CHSGSSYEQYF. The CDR3 DNA sequence: TGTCATAGCGGGTCCTCCTACGAGCAGTACTTC.

V and J are TRBV9 and TRBJ2-5; a possible D gene is TRBD2 (6 bases). The V gene lost 0 bases and the J gene lost 1 base, with 13 bases spanning the gap. This CDR3 comprises 16 residues. Germline CDR1 reads SGDLS; CDR2 reads YYNGEE. CDR3 sequence: CASSVGVAAIQETQYF. Here the CDR3 DNA reads TGTGCCAGCAGCGTAGGGGTAGCGGCGATCCAAGAGACCCAGTACTTC.

The V and J genes are TRBV28 and TRBJ1-2, with D tentatively TRBD1 (6 bases). CDR1 MDHEN and CDR2 SYDVKM come from the germline V gene. V dropped 6 bases and J dropped 7 bases, with 15 bases sitting between them. The CDR3 contains 13 residues. In DNA, the CDR3 is TGTGCCAGCAGCCAGGGGCGTACAGGTGGCTACACCTTC. Encoded protein: CASSQGRTGGYTF.